The source of this T cell receptor beta chain is a study of blood T cell repertoires in COVID-19. Study information: COVID-19 samples from acute and convalescent phases originated in the United States, Italy and Spain. PBMCs, B-cell-depleted T cells, or T cells provided the cDNA or gDNA that made up the material.

Germline V gene data show CDR1 as WSHSY and CDR2 as SAAADI. Trimming cost V 7 bases and J 4 bases, with 22 bases left between them. This CDR3 has 16 residues. Original handling: It was from reference gene primer amplification that nucleated cell counts were estimated. Repertoires were generated with immunoSEQ multiplex PCR, while TCRdb's copy carries only in-frame clones and drops some. The V and J calls and clone size were taken over from that table, and D and trimming were inferred from the DNA. The profile shows a few hundred thousand clones, approximately 86% of them singletons. The genes are TRBV10-2 and TRBJ1-1, with D possibly being TRBD1 (5 bases). This TCR derives from a human donor in a cohort sampled during active COVID-19. The sequenced material came from peripheral blood. The CDR3 DNA reads TGCGCCAGCACTGGTTTAGGGGCTGGTTCGGGCACTGAAGCTTTCTTT. Translating gives CASTGLGAGSGTEAFF.